A single sample gave rise to the 29 T cell receptor beta chains below, sequenced in a study of CD8 T cells in ankylosing spondylitis. TCRdb re-derived calls from the 5' RACE reads in MiXCR, one entry per CDR3 protein. In the table there are hundreds of thousands of distinct CDR3 sequences, roughly 10% of which are singletons. No cognate antigen is known for these TCRs. Findings and limits, study-wide: Roughly 8 highly homologous variants formed a TCR beta motif that appeared characteristic of ankylosing spondylitis blood.

Material: blood, either unsorted or a sorted T cell fraction (not recorded which). The receptors were sampled from a male donor with ankylosing spondylitis.

This clonotype has a handful of counts. This chain uses TRBV20-1 with TRBJ2-5, with D possibly TRBD1 on 5 matching bases. The CDR3 has 14 amino acids. CDR1 and CDR2 (germline): DFQATT, SNEGSKA (reference sequence). V was cut by 1 base and J by 5 bases, with 14 bases left in between. Here the CDR3 DNA reads TGCAGTGCTAGAGCGCCTAGGGGAAGGGAGACCCAGTACTTC. Protein sequence: CSARAPRGRETQYF.

The CDR3 DNA reads TGCGCCAGCAGTGAGTCCCAGTCCCACGAGCAGTACTTC. Protein sequence: CASSESQSHEQYF. J is TRBJ2-7 and V is TRBV10-1; the D is unclear. The CDR3 sequence is 13 residues long. CDR1 and CDR2 from the germline V gene are WNHNN and SYGVQD (reference sequence). Trimming took 0 bases from V and 5 from J, leaving 8 bases between them.

V gene TRBV4-2 combines with J gene TRBJ1-2, with 8 bases aligning to TRBD1. The CDR3 is 15 amino acids. Losses at the gene ends were 2 bases for V and 4 bases for J; bases not matched to a gene: 6. Germline V gene sequence: CDR1 LGHNA, CDR2 YNFKEQ. The chain's CDR3 is CASSQPGQEIYGYTF. The CDR3 nucleotides read TGTGCCAGCAGCCAACCGGGACAGGAAATCTATGGCTACACCTTC.

This clonotype has ten or more counts. The V call is TRBV7-2, the J call TRBJ2-3; D remains unclear. The ends were cut back, 3 bases at V and 4 bases at J, with 8 bases in the middle. The CDR3 totals 13 residues. Germline V lookup: CDR1 SGHTA, CDR2 FQGNSA. CDR3 DNA sequence: TGTGCCAGCAGCTTGAACTTGGCAGATACGCAGTATTTT. Translated: CASSLNLADTQYF.

This clonotype was seen at least ten times. V usage is TRBV29-1 and J usage is TRBJ2-7; a weak D match, TRBD2 (6 bases). From germline, CDR1 is SQVTM and CDR2 ANQGSEA. The CDR3 runs 12 residues. The CDR3 here is CSFSGTNYEQYF. For the CDR3, the DNA is TGCAGTTTTAGCGGAACCAATTACGAGCAGTACTTC.

The chain couples TRBV10-3 to TRBJ2-1; 11 bases are shared with TRBD2. The CDR3 covers 17 residues. The germline V gene has CDR1 ENHRY and CDR2 SYGVKD. J lost 0 bases, V lost 7 bases, and 8 bases had no gene match. CDR3 coding DNA: TGTGCCATCAAGGGGACTAGCGGTTTAAGCTCCTACAATGAGCAGTTCTTC. Translating it yields CAIKGTSGLSSYNEQFF.

This clonotype was seen a few times. The J gene is TRBJ1-5, the V gene TRBV4-3; D is unclear. The V gene lost 4 bases and the J gene lost 7 bases, with 14 bases spanning the gap. Germline V gene lookup returns CDR1 LGHNA and CDR2 YSLEER. The CDR3 spans 14 residues. This CDR3 reads CASSPEWGEQPQHF. The CDR3 bases are TGCGCCAGCAGCCCCGAGTGGGGTGAACAGCCCCAGCATTTT.

This clonotype showed up just a few times. V gene TRBV4-1 combines with J gene TRBJ2-7; TRBD2 agrees at 10 bases. This CDR3 spans 18 amino acids. Germline CDR1 and CDR2: MGHRA and YSYEKL. Trimming at V came to 3 bases and at J to 4 bases, leaving 15 bases not matched to a gene. DNA of the CDR3: TGCGCCAGCAGCCACCGCTGGCCTAGCGGGAGAGAAGGGTACGAGCAGTACTTC. Translating gives CASSHRWPSGREGYEQYF.

This clonotype appeared many times. The CDR3 loop is CSASFQGTEAFF. For the CDR3, the DNA is TGCAGTGCTAGTTTTCAGGGAACTGAAGCTTTCTTT. This sequence joins TRBV20-1 and TRBJ1-1, with D perhaps TRBD1 (5 bases). Trimming left V 3 bases short and J 5 bases short, with 10 bases between. CDR1 is DFQATT, CDR2 SNEGSKA, per germline (reference sequence). This CDR3 region has 12 residues.

This clonotype was picked up many times. CDR3 in amino acids: CASSLRSGGAEQYF. The CDR3 DNA is TGTGCCAGCAGCTTAAGGAGCGGGGGGGCCGAGCAGTACTTC. The chain is built from TRBV7-2 and TRBJ2-7; TRBD2 matches at 10 bases. Per the germline V gene, CDR1 is SGHTA and CDR2 is FQGNSA. The CDR3 runs 14 residues. V was pared by 2 bases and J by 6 bases, with 4 bases of the junction left unmatched.

The table lists this clonotype with a few counts. The rearrangement uses TRBV7-9 and TRBJ2-5, with no clear D. The germline V gene encodes CDR1 SEHNR and CDR2 FQNEAQ (reference sequence). V lost 3 bases and J lost 3, with 11 bases in between. The CDR3 length is 14 residues. The CDR3 DNA sequence: TGTGCCAGCAGCTTCTTATACAGAGAAGAGACCCAGTACTTC. Translation: CASSFLYREETQYF. Variable domain in full (rest from reference TRBV7-9 and TRBJ2-5): DTGVSQNPRHKITKRGQNVTFRCDPISEHNRLYWYRQTLGQGPEFLTYFQNEAQLEKSRLLSDRFSAERPKGSFSTLEIQRTEQGDSAMYLCASSFLYREETQYFGPGTRLLVL.

This clonotype was counted only a few times. A much bigger clone sits one base away, suggesting this may be a read error. This sequence joins TRBV5-1 and TRBJ2-5, with D hard to call. The germline V gene has CDR1 SGHRS and CDR2 YFSETQ. Deletions cut 0 bases from V and 2 bases from J, with 8 bases between. This CDR3 spans 14 amino acids. DNA of the CDR3: TGCGCCAGCAGCTTGGCACAGAATCAAGAGACCCAGTACTTC. It specifies CASSLAQNQETQYF.

This chain uses TRBV15 with TRBJ2-5, with 10 bases that match TRBD1. The CDR3 runs to 15 residues. Per the germline V gene, CDR1 is LNHNV and CDR2 is YYDKDF (reference sequence). The V segment lost 5 bases and the J segment 5 bases; nucleotides outside the gene matches: 8. CDR3 region: CATSATGGRKETQYF. The CDR3 nucleotides are TGTGCCACCAGCGCGACAGGGGGCAGAAAGGAGACCCAGTACTTC. Using reference TRBV15 and TRBJ2-5 for the parts outside the CDR3, the full variable domain is DAMVIQNPRYQVTQFGKPVTLSCSQTLNHNVMYWYQQKSSQAPKLLFHYYDKDFNNEADTPDNFQSRRPNTSFCFLDIRSPGLGDTAMYLCATSATGGRKETQYFGPGTRLLVL.

This clonotype has more than one count but fewer than ten. The DNA for the CDR3 is TGCAGCGTTTGGAGGGGTTCTAATGAAAAACTGTTTTTT. Its translation is CSVWRGSNEKLFF. The chain carries TRBV29-1 and TRBJ1-4; a possible D gene is TRBD1 (5 bases). This CDR3 contains 13 residues. V shed 5 bases and J shed 3 bases, with 10 bases lying between them. Germline CDR1 and CDR2: SQVTM and ANQGSEA.

Only a few counts were recorded for this clonotype. V usage is TRBV7-3 and J usage is TRBJ2-3; tentatively, D is TRBD1 (5 bases). The CDR3 consists of 15 residues. Germline CDR1 is SGHTA and CDR2 is FQGTGA. The V and J ends lost 1 base and 0 bases respectively, with 8 bases between them. As DNA, the CDR3 is TGTGCCAGCAGCTTAAGCCCAGGGAGCACAGATACGCAGTATTTT. This gives the protein CASSLSPGSTDTQYF.

This clonotype was detected a few times. The J gene is TRBJ2-5, the V gene TRBV12-3 or TRBV12-4, with D unclear. The length of the CDR3 is 14 residues. V shed 3 bases and J shed 0 bases, with 8 bases lying between them. The CDR3 is CASSLDQHQETQYF. Written as DNA, the CDR3 is TGTGCCAGCAGTTTGGATCAGCACCAAGAGACCCAGTACTTC.

This clonotype was observed a handful of times. The rearrangement links TRBV4-1 to TRBJ2-1; 7 bases fit TRBD2. There are 16 residues in the CDR3. Per the germline V gene, CDR1 is MGHRA and CDR2 is YSYEKL. The ends lost 0 bases at V and 8 bases at J; junction bases unmatched: 10. The CDR3 coding sequence is TGCGCCAGCAGCCAAGAAGAACAGCGGGAATTCGATGAGCAGTTCTTC. This codes for CASSQEEQREFDEQFF.

This clonotype was seen ten or more times. The chain has TRBV7-2 and TRBJ2-3; D is possibly TRBD2 (5 bases). V was pared by 1 base and J by 14 bases, with 10 bases between. Per germline, CDR1 SGHTA and CDR2 FQGNSA. This CDR3 is built from 11 residues. The CDR3 DNA sequence: TGTGCCAGCAGCTTAGGGCTAGCCTGGTATTTT. Translating gives CASSLGLAWYF.

In its sample, this clonotype was seen a few times. The CDR3 region has the DNA TGCAGTACCGGGGCAGCCTATAATTCACCCCTCCACTTT. Protein: CSTGAAYNSPLHF. This chain connects TRBV20-1 to TRBJ1-6, with a weak D call TRBD1 (5 bases). V was pared by 8 bases and J by 2 bases, with 10 bases between. There are 13 residues in the CDR3. CDR1 and CDR2 (germline): DFQATT, SNEGSKA (reference sequence).

This clonotype has just a few counts. The chain combines TRBV30 with TRBJ2-5; the D call may be TRBD1 or TRBD2 (5 bases each). CDR1 and CDR2 from the germline V gene are GTSNPN and SVGIG (reference sequence). This CDR3 region has 14 residues. Trimming took 7 bases from V and 4 from J, leaving 19 bases between them. The CDR3 nucleotides are TGTGCCTCCTCACGGGGCGGAGGTGGAGAGACCCAGTACTTC. It is translated as CASSRGGGGETQYF.

This chain uses TRBV5-1 with TRBJ2-1, with D perhaps matching TRBD2 (6 bases). Trimming cost V 3 bases and J 13 bases, with 20 bases left between them. Per germline, CDR1 SGHRS and CDR2 YFSETQ. The CDR3 totals 14 residues. The CDR3, as DNA: TGCGCCAGCAGCTCCGGGACTCCCAGGATGGGCCAGTTCTTC. Amino acid sequence: CASSSGTPRMGQFF.

The chain combines TRBV11-2 with TRBJ2-1, with 8 nucleotides matching TRBD2. The ends lost 5 bases at V and 9 bases at J; junction bases unmatched: 18. Germline CDR1 and CDR2: SGHAT and FQNNGV. The length of the CDR3 is 17 residues. CDR3 nucleotide sequence: TGTGCCAGCAGCCCCCGACTGGTAAGCGGGAGAGGGACTGAGCAGTTCTTC. Protein: CASSPRLVSGRGTEQFF.

The chain couples TRBV7-3 to TRBJ2-3; TRBD2 matches 8 bases. V gave up 3 bases and J gave up 9 bases; unmatched junction bases: 5. CDR1 is SGHTA, CDR2 FQGTGA, per germline. The CDR3 is 13 amino acids. For the CDR3, the DNA is TGTGCCAGCAGCTTCGGGACTAGAGAGACGCAGTATTTT. Its protein is CASSFGTRETQYF.

The chain has TRBV6-5 and TRBJ2-3, with D perhaps TRBD2 (6 bases). Per the germline V gene, CDR1 is MNHEY and CDR2 is SVGAGI. CDR3 length equals 16 residues. V was shortened by 4 bases and J by 3 bases, with 17 bases between the two germline ends. CDR3 sequence: CASSSRPPGETDTQYF. The CDR3 coding sequence is TGTGCCAGCAGTTCACGACCCCCGGGGGAGACAGATACGCAGTATTTT.

A few counts support this clonotype. This chain joins TRBV4-2 and TRBJ2-5, with TRBD2 matching 7 bases. J was trimmed by 13 bases and V by 1 base; bases with no gene match: 9. Germline V CDR1 and CDR2: LGHNA, YNFKEQ. CDR3 size: 13 residues. The CDR3 DNA is TGTGCCAGCAGCCAAGCCTCTGGACTAGTTTTGTACTTC. Its protein is CASSQASGLVLYF.

This clonotype was counted ten times or more. This chain links TRBV12-3 or TRBV12-4 with TRBJ1-2, with 7 bases identical to TRBD1. The CDR3 runs 14 residues. V dropped 3 bases and J dropped 11; count of bases not matched to a gene: 12. The CDR3, as DNA: TGTGCCAGCAGTTTCCCCGACAGGGTTAACTCATACACCTTC. Amino acid sequence: CASSFPDRVNSYTF.

A word on this clonotype: A much larger clone differs by one base, so this may be a read error. CDR3 DNA sequence: TGTGCCAGCAGAGCTAGCGGGGGGGCCATTTCCTATGAGCAGTTCTTC. As protein: CASRASGGAISYEQFF. The J gene is TRBJ2-1, the V gene TRBV6-1; 12 bases align to TRBD2. CDR3 length: 16 amino acids. The ends lost 6 bases at V and 8 bases at J; junction bases unmatched: 11. Looked up from germline, CDR1 is MNHNS and CDR2 is SASEGT.

This clonotype was recorded at least ten times. The chain links TRBV7-9 to TRBJ1-1; perhaps TRBD1 as D (6 bases). Germline-derived CDR1 and CDR2 are SEHNR and FQNEAQ (reference sequence). V was cut by 5 bases and J by 6 bases, with 19 bases left in between. The CDR3 covers 15 residues. The CDR3: CASSPLTGNGAEAFF. The CDR3 bases are TGTGCCAGCAGCCCACTGACAGGCAATGGCGCTGAAGCTTTCTTT.

The chain links TRBV6-2 or TRBV6-3 to TRBJ2-7; TRBD1 aligns across 8 bases. The J segment lost 3 bases and the V segment lost 4 bases, leaving 11 bases of the junction unmatched. Germline values: CDR1 MNHEY, CDR2 SVGEGT. The CDR3 contains 16 residues. Here the CDR3 reads CASSSPHGQGVYEQYF. Here the CDR3 DNA reads TGTGCCAGCAGTTCACCCCATGGACAGGGCGTCTACGAGCAGTACTTC.